This T cell receptor beta chain was recorded in a study of regulatory T cells in long-lasting Graves disease. Notes on the study in general: Compared with new cases, persistent Graves' patients showed reduced TCR diversity.

TCR beta libraries were built with iRepertoire HTBI primers and Arm-PCR of CDR3 regions. In TCRdb, the multiplex PCR reads were re-called with MiXCR into one record per CDR3 protein. There are about 400,000 distinct CDR3 sequences in the sample; 15% occur only once, and about 7.8% lies in the top ten. The CDR3 totals 15 residues. CDR1 and CDR2 (germline): SEHNR, FQNEAQ (reference sequence). Trimming left V 4 bases short and J 1 base short, with 11 bases between. This clonotype has just a few counts. Its antigen is unidentified. Noted time point: newly diagnosed GD, antithyroid drugs for less than 3 months. From PBMCs, RNA was extracted and then used to make the TCR library. The same sample was also used in a study of T cells in Graves' hyperthyroidism and ophthalmopathy.

The source is a woman between 35 and 50 years old with Graves disease. The source was peripheral blood mononuclear cells (PBMCs), collected at new diagnosis, from a patient treated with antithyroid drugs. J is TRBJ2-1 and V is TRBV7-9, with D perhaps matching TRBD1 or TRBD2 (5 bases each). The CDR3 sequence: CASSWGGGSYNEQFF. CDR3 coding DNA: TGTGCCAGCAGCTGGGGCGGAGGATCCTACAATGAGCAGTTCTTC.